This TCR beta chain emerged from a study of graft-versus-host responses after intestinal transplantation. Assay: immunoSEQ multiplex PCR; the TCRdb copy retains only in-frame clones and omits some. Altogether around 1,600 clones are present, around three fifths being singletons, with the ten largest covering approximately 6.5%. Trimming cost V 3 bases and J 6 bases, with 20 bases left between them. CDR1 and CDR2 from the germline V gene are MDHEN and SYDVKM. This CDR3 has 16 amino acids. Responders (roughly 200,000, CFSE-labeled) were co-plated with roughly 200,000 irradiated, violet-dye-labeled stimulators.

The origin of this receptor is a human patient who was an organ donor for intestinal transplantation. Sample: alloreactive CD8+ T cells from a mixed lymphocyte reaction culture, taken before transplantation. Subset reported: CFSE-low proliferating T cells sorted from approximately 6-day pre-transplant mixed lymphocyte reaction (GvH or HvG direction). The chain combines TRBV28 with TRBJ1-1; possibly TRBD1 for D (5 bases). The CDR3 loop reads CASSLLIPGVRSEAFF. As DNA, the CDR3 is TGTGCCAGCAGTTTGCTCATTCCGGGGGTACGTTCTGAAGCTTTCTTT.